Included here is one TCR beta chain sequence, with context. Its target is not known. TCRdb's copy holds only in-frame clones and misses some; the assay was immunoSEQ multiplex PCR. The sample holds fewer than 85,000 clones, approximately 84% seen once. This sample is drawn from a study of graft-versus-host responses after intestinal transplantation. The CDR3 totals 16 residues. Germline V gene data show CDR1 as LNHDA and CDR2 as SQIVND (reference sequence). With 3 bases clipped from V and 6 bases from J, the junction kept 8 bases outside the gene matches. Source: unstimulated CD4+ T cells sorted from spleen or lymph node cells, taken before transplant. The rearrangement links TRBV19 to TRBJ1-6, with TRBD1 matching 7 bases. This receptor was identified in a human donor who was the organ donor for an intestinal transplant. CDR3 coding DNA: TGTGCCAGTAGTATCGACAGGGACCGACCTAATTCACCCCTCCACTTT. Translated: CASSIDRDRPNSPLHF.